This T cell receptor (beta chain) originates from a study of cytomegalovirus exposure and HLA in healthy donors. Study observations and caveats: It was taken for granted in presence/absence analyses that sequencing depth across donors was roughly uniform. Likely technical artifact: a cluster of highly shared sequence variants. The availability of immune exposure information extended only to CMV serostatus.

The study ran its PCR with 60 Vbeta and 13 Jbeta primers. Sequencing was performed with immunoSEQ multiplex PCR; in TCRdb, only in-frame clones are kept and a portion is missing. Among roughly 220,000 clones listed, 65% to 80% were seen once. Regarding this clone: The antigen remains undetermined.

V lost 3 bases to trimming and J lost 5 bases, with 14 bases between them. The CDR3 runs 14 residues. The germline gives CDR1 WNHNN, CDR2 SYGVQD (reference sequence). The sequenced sample consisted of PBMCs. V usage is TRBV10-1 and J usage is TRBJ2-7, with D perhaps matching TRBD2 (7 bases). The sequence was obtained from a man aged 50 to 59 in good health and CMV-seronegative. The CDR3 DNA follows: TGCGCCAGCAGTGACAGGGGAGGGACGGACGAGCAGTACTTC. Translated, it gives CASSDRGGTDEQYF.